These 30 T cell receptor beta chains originate from one sample sequenced in a study of T cell repertoires in ileal Crohn's disease. Sequenced by immunoSEQ multiplex PCR; TCRdb stores in-frame clones only, minus some. The sample yields some 3,000 clones, about 90% seen once. The sorted cells were lamina propria lymphocytes from surgical specimens, first isolated by density gradient. Sequencing used CD4+ T cells sorted from the ileum. The receptors derive from an adult with Crohn's disease.

The rearrangement joins TRBV18 to TRBJ2-7, with a weak D call TRBD2 (6 bases). The V end lost 4 bases, the J end lost 2 bases, and 12 bases lay between the germline ends. The length of the CDR3 is 14 residues. The germline CDR1 and CDR2 sequences are KGHSH and LQKENI. CDR3 region: CASSLYSGAYEQYF. Here the CDR3 DNA reads TGTGCCAGCTCACTCTATTCGGGGGCCTACGAGCAGTACTTC.

The chain has TRBV2 and TRBJ2-7; TRBD2 matches 12 bases. V lost 6 bases and J lost 2; bases outside the gene matches: 14. The CDR3 contains 18 residues. Germline V gene data show CDR1 as SNHLY and CDR2 as FYNNEI. CDR3 amino acids: CASRGGLAGPWGAYEQYF. For the CDR3, the DNA is TGTGCCAGCAGGGGGGGACTAGCGGGCCCTTGGGGGGCCTACGAGCAGTACTTC.

This clone was observed a single time. J is TRBJ2-6 and V is TRBV7-9, with TRBD1 matching over 10 bases. Losses at the gene ends were 7 bases for V and 1 base for J; bases not matched to a gene: 4. CDR1 is SEHNR and CDR2 is FQNEAQ in the germline V gene (reference sequence). The CDR3 is 16 amino acids. The CDR3 DNA reads as TGTGCCAGCACCCGGGACAGGGGTTCTGGGGCCAACGTCCTGACTTTC. Its protein is CASTRDRGSGANVLTF.

This clone was observed a handful of times. This chain links TRBV20-1 with TRBJ1-1; D remains unclear. The CDR3 runs 11 residues. V was pared by 2 bases and J by 1 base, with 2 bases between. Per the germline V gene, CDR1 is DFQATT and CDR2 is SNEGSKA (reference sequence). The CDR3 DNA reads as TGCAGTGCTAGACGGAACACTGAAGCTTTCTTT. This gives the protein CSARRNTEAFF.

The chain joins TRBV28 to TRBJ1-2; D is ambiguous. Germline CDR1 MDHEN, CDR2 SYDVKM. The CDR3 is made up of 15 amino acids. Trimming cost V 2 bases and J 3 bases, with 13 bases left between them. The CDR3 DNA follows: TGTGCCAGCAGTTTAAGCCCCCGGGTCGACTATGGCTACACCTTC. Translated, it gives CASSLSPRVDYGYTF.

V is TRBV7-2 and J is TRBJ2-1; 9 bases map to TRBD2. Unmatched junction bases numbered 10, after V lost 3 bases and J lost 7 bases. The germline V gene has CDR1 SGHTA and CDR2 FQGNSA. This CDR3 has 16 residues. Here the CDR3 reads CASSLTSGPPGNEQFF. The CDR3 DNA reads TGTGCCAGCAGCTTGACTAGCGGCCCTCCCGGGAATGAGCAGTTCTTC.

The chain uses TRBV27 and TRBJ2-5; 7 nucleotides match TRBD1. With the DNA end fitting TRBJ2-7 better, the J assignment may be wrong. The CDR3 length is 14 residues. From germline, CDR1 is MNHEY and CDR2 SMNVEV (reference sequence). CDR3 protein: CASSLKTGSYEQYF. DNA of the CDR3: TGTGCCAGCAGTTTAAAGACAGGGTCCTACGAGCAGTACTTC.

J is TRBJ2-5 and V is TRBV4-2; the D is unclear. With 4 bases removed from V and 1 base from J, the gap between germline ends came to 19 bases. There are 17 residues in the CDR3. Germline V gene sequence: CDR1 LGHNA, CDR2 YNFKEQ. The CDR3 DNA follows: TGTGCCAGCAGCCGAACCTCCCAATCTAGATTCCAAGAGACCCAGTACTTC. It translates to CASSRTSQSRFQETQYF.

The V and J genes are TRBV9 and TRBJ2-2; possible D gene TRBD1, 6 bases. This CDR3 is built from 16 residues. Trimming shortened V by 0 bases and J by 4 bases, and 13 bases separated the two germline ends. Germline V lookup: CDR1 SGDLS, CDR2 YYNGEE. As DNA, the CDR3 is TGTGCCAGCAGCGTAGCAGCCCAAGGGGGCACCGGGGAGCTGTTTTTT. Protein: CASSVAAQGGTGELFF.

The chain employs TRBV7-7 and TRBJ2-1; 16 bases agree with TRBD2. The CDR3 runs to 19 residues. CDR1 is SSHAT, CDR2 FNYEAQ, per germline (reference sequence). With V trimmed by 4 bases and J by 0 bases, 6 bases remained unmatched. CDR3 loop: CASSSAGTSGRASYNEQFF. In nucleotides, the CDR3 is TGTGCCAGCAGCTCGGCCGGGACTAGCGGGAGGGCCTCCTACAATGAGCAGTTCTTC. Supplemented by reference TRBV7-7 and TRBJ2-1, the full variable domain reads GAGVSQSPRYKVTKRGQDVTLRCDPISSHATLYWYQQALGQGPEFLTYFNYEAQPDKSGLPSDRFSAERPEGSISTLTIQRTEQRDSAMYRCASSSAGTSGRASYNEQFFGPGTRLTVL.

This chain connects TRBV5-4 to TRBJ2-7; the D is unclear. CDR3 size: 15 residues. The V end was cut by 0 bases, the J end by 3 bases, with 13 bases between. Per germline, CDR1 SGHNT and CDR2 YYREEE (reference sequence). This CDR3 reads CASSLAPRSDYEQYF. CDR3 nucleotide sequence: TGTGCCAGCAGCTTGGCCCCACGTTCAGACTACGAGCAGTACTTC.

The V and J genes are TRBV10-3 and TRBJ2-2; TRBD1 might be the D (6 bases). Germline CDR1 reads ENHRY; CDR2 reads SYGVKD. The ends were cut back, 10 bases at V and 2 bases at J, with 23 bases in the middle. This CDR3 spans 17 amino acids. This chain's CDR3 is CATDGAGALINTGELFF. The CDR3 bases are TGTGCCACTGATGGGGCAGGGGCCCTAATAAACACCGGGGAGCTGTTTTTT.

The chain employs TRBV9 and TRBJ2-6; D is unclear. V lost 0 bases, J lost 0 bases, and 13 bases lay in between. The CDR3 spans 18 residues. The germline gives CDR1 SGDLS, CDR2 YYNGEE. CDR3 loop: CASSVVGRFGSGANVLTF. For the CDR3, the DNA is TGTGCCAGCAGCGTAGTAGGCAGGTTTGGCTCTGGGGCCAACGTCCTGACTTTC.

The DNA for the CDR3 is TGTGCCAGCAGAGGGAAGCGGGGGGGAACCGGGGAGCTGTTTTTT. Protein product: CASRGKRGGTGELFF. The gene calls are TRBV9 and TRBJ2-2, with 10 bases lining up with TRBD2. The V and J ends lost 5 bases and 5 bases, in that order; junction bases with no gene match: 6. Per germline, CDR1 SGDLS and CDR2 YYNGEE. This CDR3 has 15 amino acids.

The V call is TRBV5-1, the J call TRBJ2-1; 10 positions match TRBD2. Germline CDR1 is SGHRS and CDR2 is YFSETQ. The junction had 11 bases not matched to a gene; V was cut back by 0 bases and J by 8 bases. The CDR3 covers 17 residues. CDR3 coding DNA: TGCGCCAGCAGCTTGGTCAGCGGGAGGGGTGCGGTAGATGAGCAGTTCTTC. As protein: CASSLVSGRGAVDEQFF.

The V gene is TRBV7-2, the J gene TRBJ2-1, with 8 bases that match TRBD2. This CDR3 is built from 16 residues. Trimming took 2 bases from V and 9 from J; bases not matched to a gene: 12. CDR1 is SGHTA and CDR2 is FQGNSA in the germline V gene. CDR3: CASSLLGGGSAGEQFF. As DNA, the CDR3 is TGTGCCAGCAGCTTATTGGGCGGGGGGTCAGCGGGTGAGCAGTTCTTC.

This chain links TRBV6-6 with TRBJ1-2; TRBD1 aligns across 11 bases. The CDR3 consists of 16 residues. Germline V gene sequence: CDR1 MNHNY, CDR2 SVGAGI (reference sequence). V trimming: 2 bases; J trimming: 1 base; junction bases outside the gene matches: 3. CDR3 nucleotides: TGTGCCAGCAGTTACGGGACAGGGGGTAATAACTATGGCTACACCTTC. Its translation: CASSYGTGGNNYGYTF.

V is TRBV7-2 and J is TRBJ2-7, with 9 bases lining up with TRBD1. V gave up 4 bases and J gave up 5 bases; unmatched junction bases: 6. The CDR3 extends over 14 amino acids. Germline lookup yields CDR1 SGHTA and CDR2 FQGNSA. The CDR3 protein is CASSSLTGGDEQYF. The CDR3 nucleotides read TGTGCCAGCAGCTCCCTTACAGGGGGCGACGAGCAGTACTTC.

The chain employs TRBV5-1 and TRBJ2-2; D possibly corresponds to TRBD2 (6 bases). The CDR3 is 16 residues long. V was shortened by 0 bases and J by 2 bases, with 11 bases between the two germline ends. CDR1 SGHRS and CDR2 YFSETQ come from the germline V gene. The CDR3 sequence: CASSLVAGTNTGELFF. The CDR3 nucleotides are TGCGCCAGCAGCTTGGTTGCGGGGACTAACACCGGGGAGCTGTTTTTT.

The rearrangement uses TRBV27 and TRBJ2-3, with D tentatively TRBD1 (6 bases). Germline CDR1 reads MNHEY; CDR2 reads SMNVEV (reference sequence). V was clipped by 6 bases and J by 2 bases, with 33 bases between them. The CDR3 contains 21 residues. CDR3 region: CASSSRALYRTDQQSTDTQYF. The CDR3 DNA follows: TGTGCCAGCAGCAGTAGGGCCCTGTATCGGACAGACCAACAATCCACAGATACGCAGTATTTT.

The V gene is TRBV5-1, the J gene TRBJ2-7, with 11 bases that match TRBD1. This CDR3 has 13 amino acids. Germline assignment: CDR1 SGHRS and CDR2 YFSETQ. The V segment lost 4 bases and the J segment 7 bases; nucleotides outside the gene matches: 4. The chain's CDR3 is CASSEGQGGEQYF. The CDR3 DNA follows: TGCGCCAGCAGCGAGGGACAGGGGGGTGAGCAGTACTTC.

This clone was seen just once. The V gene is TRBV7-2, the J gene TRBJ2-1; D gene ambiguous. In germline, CDR1 is SGHTA, CDR2 FQGNSA. The ends were cut back, 7 bases at V and 0 bases at J, with 10 bases in the middle. The CDR3 has 14 amino acids. CDR3 residues: CASNPPGSYNEQFF. The CDR3 nucleotides are TGTGCCAGCAACCCCCCGGGCTCCTACAATGAGCAGTTCTTC.

The rearrangement links TRBV30 to TRBJ1-3; possible D gene TRBD1, 6 bases. Deletions cut 7 bases from V and 1 base from J, with 14 bases between. Germline CDR1 and CDR2: GTSNPN and SVGIG (reference sequence). The CDR3 totals 14 residues. CDR3 sequence: CASTLQGSGNTIYF. CDR3 coding DNA: TGTGCCTCGACTCTACAGGGTTCTGGAAACACCATATATTTT. The full variable domain, completed using reference TRBV30 and TRBJ1-3, is SQTIHQWPATLVQPVGSPLSLECTVEGTSNPNLYWYRQAAGRGLQLLFYSVGIGQISSEVPQNLSASRPQDRQFILSSKKLLLSDSGFYLCASTLQGSGNTIYFGEGSWLTVV.

The CDR3 nucleotides are TGCAGCGTTGAAGATTGGAGGGGCAGAGGGACAGATACGCAGTATTTT. The encoded protein is CSVEDWRGRGTDTQYF. The chain employs TRBV29-1 and TRBJ2-3; D is perhaps TRBD2 (6 bases). V was clipped by 0 bases and J by 3 bases, with 16 bases between them. The CDR3 has 16 residues. Germline V lookup: CDR1 SQVTM, CDR2 ANQGSEA.

The genes are TRBV7-8 and TRBJ1-4; TRBD1 is a possible D gene (5 bases). The CDR3 covers 15 residues. V lost 0 bases to trimming and J lost 6 bases, with 11 bases between them. From germline, CDR1 is SGHVS and CDR2 FQNEAQ. The CDR3 DNA is TGTGCCAGCAGCTTAGCTCCGGGACTTGATGAAAAACTGTTTTTT. It specifies CASSLAPGLDEKLFF.

The chain has TRBV29-1 and TRBJ1-5; D gene ambiguous. Germline values: CDR1 SQVTM, CDR2 ANQGSEA. The CDR3 covers 12 residues. Trimming took 6 bases from V and 2 from J, leaving 8 bases between them. CDR3 nucleotides: TGCAGCGTGCAAGCGGGCAATCAGCCCCAGCATTTT. Translating gives CSVQAGNQPQHF.

V is TRBV7-2 and J is TRBJ2-5; possibly TRBD1 for D (5 bases). CDR1 is SGHTA and CDR2 is FQGNSA in the germline V gene. This CDR3 region has 16 residues. V lost 1 base and J lost 5, with 17 bases in between. In nucleotides, the CDR3 is TGTGCCAGCAGCTTAGGGGCCAGGGAAGGCGACGAGACCCAGTACTTC. Its translation: CASSLGAREGDETQYF.

The chain combines TRBV7-2 with TRBJ1-1; weak D call: TRBD1 (6 bases). The germline CDR1 and CDR2 sequences are SGHTA and FQGNSA. Trimming removed 1 base at V and 0 bases at J, with 9 bases between. The CDR3 sequence is 15 residues long. CDR3 in DNA: TGTGCCAGCAGCTTAGAGGGGGGGGTGAACACTGAAGCTTTCTTT. Translating it yields CASSLEGGVNTEAFF.

This clone has only one observation. The chain couples TRBV5-1 to TRBJ2-7; possible D gene TRBD1, 5 bases. Germline CDR1 is SGHRS and CDR2 is YFSETQ. This CDR3 spans 15 amino acids. V lost 4 bases and J 0 bases, leaving 14 bases between the germline ends. CDR3: CASSDTGLPSYEQYF. DNA for the CDR3: TGCGCCAGCAGCGACACAGGCCTACCCTCCTACGAGCAGTACTTC.

The chain is built from TRBV30 and TRBJ1-6, with TRBD1 as a possible D gene (6 bases). Per the germline V gene, CDR1 is GTSNPN and CDR2 is SVGIG (reference sequence). The germline V and J ends were trimmed by 0 bases and 7 bases, with 13 bases remaining between them. This CDR3 is built from 15 residues. CDR3 sequence: CAWSVRAGANSPLHF. DNA for the CDR3: TGTGCCTGGAGTGTAAGGGCAGGGGCGAATTCACCCCTCCACTTT.